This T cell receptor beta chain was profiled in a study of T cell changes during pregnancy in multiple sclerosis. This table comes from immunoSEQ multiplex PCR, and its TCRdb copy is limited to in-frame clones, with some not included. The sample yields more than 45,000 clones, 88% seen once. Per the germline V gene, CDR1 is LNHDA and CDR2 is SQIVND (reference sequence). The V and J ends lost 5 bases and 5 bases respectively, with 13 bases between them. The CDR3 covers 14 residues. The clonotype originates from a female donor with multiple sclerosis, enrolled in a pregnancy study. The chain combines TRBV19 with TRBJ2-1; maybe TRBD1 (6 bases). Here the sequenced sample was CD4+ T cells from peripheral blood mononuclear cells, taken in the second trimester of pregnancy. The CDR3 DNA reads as TGTGCCAGTAGTCAGGGGTTGGGAGACAATGAGCAGTTCTTC. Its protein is CASSQGLGDNEQFF.